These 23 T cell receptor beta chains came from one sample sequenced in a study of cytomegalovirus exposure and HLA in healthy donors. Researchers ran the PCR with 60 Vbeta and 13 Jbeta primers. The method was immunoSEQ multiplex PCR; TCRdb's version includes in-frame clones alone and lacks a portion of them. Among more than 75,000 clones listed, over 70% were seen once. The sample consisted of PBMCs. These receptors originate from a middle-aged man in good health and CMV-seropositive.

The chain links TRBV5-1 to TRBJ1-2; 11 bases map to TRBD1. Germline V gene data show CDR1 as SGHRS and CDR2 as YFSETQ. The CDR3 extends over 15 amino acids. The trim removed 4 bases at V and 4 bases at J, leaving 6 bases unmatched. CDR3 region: CASSLGTGGFYGYTF. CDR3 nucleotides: TGCGCCAGCAGCCTGGGGACAGGGGGTTTCTATGGCTACACCTTC.

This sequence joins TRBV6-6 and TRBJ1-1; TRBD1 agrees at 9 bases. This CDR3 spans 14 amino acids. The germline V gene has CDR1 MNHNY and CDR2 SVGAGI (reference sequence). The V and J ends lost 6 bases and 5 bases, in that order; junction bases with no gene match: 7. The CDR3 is CASRPQGARTEAFF. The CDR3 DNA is TGTGCCAGCAGACCACAGGGGGCTAGGACTGAAGCTTTCTTT.

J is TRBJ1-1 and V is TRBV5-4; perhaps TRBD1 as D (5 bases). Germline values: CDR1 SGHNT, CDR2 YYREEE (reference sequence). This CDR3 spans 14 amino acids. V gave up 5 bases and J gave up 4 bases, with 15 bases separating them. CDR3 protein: CASSQGMGGTEAFF. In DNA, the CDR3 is TGTGCCAGCAGTCAGGGTATGGGCGGCACTGAAGCTTTCTTT.

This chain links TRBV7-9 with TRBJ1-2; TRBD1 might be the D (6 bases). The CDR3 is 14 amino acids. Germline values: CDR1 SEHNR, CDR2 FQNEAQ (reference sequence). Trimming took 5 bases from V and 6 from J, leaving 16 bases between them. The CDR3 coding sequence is TGTGCCAGCAGCCCCGGGGGGGCATATGATGGCTACACCTTC. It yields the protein CASSPGGAYDGYTF.

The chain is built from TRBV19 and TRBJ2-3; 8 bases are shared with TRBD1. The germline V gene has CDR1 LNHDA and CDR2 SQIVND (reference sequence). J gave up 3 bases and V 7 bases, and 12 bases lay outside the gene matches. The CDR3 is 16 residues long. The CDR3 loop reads CASKTRTGSLTDTQYF. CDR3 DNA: TGTGCCAGTAAAACGAGGACAGGGAGTTTAACAGATACGCAGTATTTT.

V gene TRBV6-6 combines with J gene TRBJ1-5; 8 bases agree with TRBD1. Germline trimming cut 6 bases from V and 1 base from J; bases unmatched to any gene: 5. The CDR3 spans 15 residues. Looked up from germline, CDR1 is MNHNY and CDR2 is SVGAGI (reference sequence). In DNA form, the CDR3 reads TGTGCCAGCAGAGACAGGGGTAAGAGCAATCAGCCCCAGCATTTT. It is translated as CASRDRGKSNQPQHF.

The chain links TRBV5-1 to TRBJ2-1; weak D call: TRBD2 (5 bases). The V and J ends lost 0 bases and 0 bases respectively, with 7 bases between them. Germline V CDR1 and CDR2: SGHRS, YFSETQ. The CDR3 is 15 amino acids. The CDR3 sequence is CASSLVGSSYNEQFF. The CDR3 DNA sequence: TGCGCCAGCAGCTTGGTAGGGAGCTCCTACAATGAGCAGTTCTTC.

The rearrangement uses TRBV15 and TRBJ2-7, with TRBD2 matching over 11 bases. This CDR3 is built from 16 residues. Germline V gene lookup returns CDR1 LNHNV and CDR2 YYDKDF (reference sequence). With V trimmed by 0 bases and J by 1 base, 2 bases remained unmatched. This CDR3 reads CATSRDRLAGSYEQYF. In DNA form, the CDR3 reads TGTGCCACCAGCAGAGACCGACTAGCGGGGTCCTACGAGCAGTACTTC. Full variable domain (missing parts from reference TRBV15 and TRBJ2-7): DAMVIQNPRYQVTQFGKPVTLSCSQTLNHNVMYWYQQKSSQAPKLLFHYYDKDFNNEADTPDNFQSRRPNTSFCFLDIRSPGLGDTAMYLCATSRDRLAGSYEQYFGPGTRLTVT.

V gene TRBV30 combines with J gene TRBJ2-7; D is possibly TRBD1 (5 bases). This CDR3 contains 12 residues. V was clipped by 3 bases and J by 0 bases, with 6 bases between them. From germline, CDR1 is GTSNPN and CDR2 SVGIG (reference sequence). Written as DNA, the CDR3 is TGTGCCTGGAGCGACAGCTCCTACGAGCAGTACTTC. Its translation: CAWSDSSYEQYF.

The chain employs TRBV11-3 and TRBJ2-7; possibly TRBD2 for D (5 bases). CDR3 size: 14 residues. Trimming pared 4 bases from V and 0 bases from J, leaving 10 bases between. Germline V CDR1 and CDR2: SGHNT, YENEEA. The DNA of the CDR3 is TGTGCCAGCAGCTCAGGACTGGACTCCTACGAGCAGTACTTC. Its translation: CASSSGLDSYEQYF.

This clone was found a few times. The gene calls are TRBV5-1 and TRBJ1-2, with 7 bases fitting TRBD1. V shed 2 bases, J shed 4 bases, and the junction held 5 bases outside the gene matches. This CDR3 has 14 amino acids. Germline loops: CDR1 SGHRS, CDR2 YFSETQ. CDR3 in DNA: TGCGCCAGCAGCTTAGAAGGACAGGCCTATGGCTACACCTTC. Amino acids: CASSLEGQAYGYTF.

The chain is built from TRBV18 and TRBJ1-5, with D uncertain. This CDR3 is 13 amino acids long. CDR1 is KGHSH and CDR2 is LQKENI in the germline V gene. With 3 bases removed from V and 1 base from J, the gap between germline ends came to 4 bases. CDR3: CASSPASNQPQHF. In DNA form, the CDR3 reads TGTGCCAGCTCACCGGCCAGCAATCAGCCCCAGCATTTT.

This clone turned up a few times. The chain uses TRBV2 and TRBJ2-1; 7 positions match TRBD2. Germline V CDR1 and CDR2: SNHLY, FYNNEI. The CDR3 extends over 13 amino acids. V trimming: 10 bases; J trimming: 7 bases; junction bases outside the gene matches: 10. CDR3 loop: CATKREVRNEQFF. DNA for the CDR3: TGTGCCACCAAGCGGGAAGTAAGAAATGAGCAGTTCTTC.

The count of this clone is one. CDR3 nucleotides: TGCGCCAGCAGGGCCGGAAACACCATATATTTT. It encodes CASRAGNTIYF. The chain uses TRBV10-2 and TRBJ1-3; no definite D call. Germline-derived CDR1 and CDR2 are WSHSY and SAAADI. The CDR3 covers 11 residues. V gave up 6 bases and J gave up 4 bases, with 4 bases separating them.

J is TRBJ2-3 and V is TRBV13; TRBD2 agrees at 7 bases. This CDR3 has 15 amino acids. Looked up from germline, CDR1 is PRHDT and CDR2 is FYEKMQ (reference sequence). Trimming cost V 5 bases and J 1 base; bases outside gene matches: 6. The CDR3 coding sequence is TGTGCCAGCAGCCGTCGAGCGGGGCGCACAGATACGCAGTATTTT. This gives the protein CASSRRAGRTDTQYF.

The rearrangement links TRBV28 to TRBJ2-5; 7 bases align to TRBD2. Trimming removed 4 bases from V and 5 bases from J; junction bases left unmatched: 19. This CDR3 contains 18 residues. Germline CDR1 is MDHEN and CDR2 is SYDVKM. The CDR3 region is CASSYIRPRGEVRETQYF. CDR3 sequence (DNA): TGTGCCAGCAGTTATATACGGCCCCGGGGGGAGGTCCGGGAGACCCAGTACTTC.

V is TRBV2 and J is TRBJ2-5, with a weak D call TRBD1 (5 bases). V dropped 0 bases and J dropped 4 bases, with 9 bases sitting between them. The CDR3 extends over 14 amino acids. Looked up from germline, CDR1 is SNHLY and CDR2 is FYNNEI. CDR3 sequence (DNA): TGTGCCAGCAGTGAAGCGCAACAGGTAGAGACCCAGTACTTC. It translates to CASSEAQQVETQYF. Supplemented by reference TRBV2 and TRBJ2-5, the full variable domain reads EPEVTQTPSHQVTQMGQEVILRCVPISNHLYFYWYRQILGQKVEFLVSFYNNEISEKSEIFDDQFSVERPDGSNFTLKIRSTKLEDSAMYFCASSEAQQVETQYFGPGTRLLVL.

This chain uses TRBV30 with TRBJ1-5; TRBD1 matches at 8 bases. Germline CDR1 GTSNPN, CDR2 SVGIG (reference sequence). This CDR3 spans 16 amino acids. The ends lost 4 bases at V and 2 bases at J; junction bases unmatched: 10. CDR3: CAWTLTGALGNQPQHF. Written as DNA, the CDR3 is TGTGCCTGGACCCTGACAGGGGCCTTGGGCAATCAGCCCCAGCATTTT.

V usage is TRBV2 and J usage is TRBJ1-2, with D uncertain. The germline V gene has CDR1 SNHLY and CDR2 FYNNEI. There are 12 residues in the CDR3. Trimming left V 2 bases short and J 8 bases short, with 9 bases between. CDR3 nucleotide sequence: TGTGCCAGCAGTGAAACGGAGTGGGGCTACACCTTC. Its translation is CASSETEWGYTF.

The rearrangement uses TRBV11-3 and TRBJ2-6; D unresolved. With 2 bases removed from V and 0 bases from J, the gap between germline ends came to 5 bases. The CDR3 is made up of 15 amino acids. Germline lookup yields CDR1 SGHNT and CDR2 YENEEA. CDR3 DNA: TGTGCCAGCAGCTTATTCAGCTCTGGGGCCAACGTCCTGACTTTC. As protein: CASSLFSSGANVLTF.

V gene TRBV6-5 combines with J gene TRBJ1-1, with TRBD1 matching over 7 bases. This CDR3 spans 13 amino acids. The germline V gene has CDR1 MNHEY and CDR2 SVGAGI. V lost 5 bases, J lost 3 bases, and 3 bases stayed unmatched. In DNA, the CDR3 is TGTGCCAGCAGTGAGGGACAGCACACTGAAGCTTTCTTT. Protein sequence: CASSEGQHTEAFF.

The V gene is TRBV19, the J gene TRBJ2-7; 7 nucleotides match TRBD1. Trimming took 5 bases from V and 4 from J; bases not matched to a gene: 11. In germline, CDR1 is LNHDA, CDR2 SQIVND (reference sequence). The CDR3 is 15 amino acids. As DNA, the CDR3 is TGTGCCAGTAGTTCGTTGACAGGGTCCCCTTACGAGCAGTACTTC. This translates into CASSSLTGSPYEQYF.

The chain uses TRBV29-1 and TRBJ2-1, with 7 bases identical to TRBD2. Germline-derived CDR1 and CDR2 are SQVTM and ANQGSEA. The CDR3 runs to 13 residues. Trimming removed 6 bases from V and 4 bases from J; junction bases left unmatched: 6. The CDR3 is CSVLAVQYNEQFF. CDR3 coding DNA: TGCAGCGTCCTAGCGGTCCAGTACAATGAGCAGTTCTTC.